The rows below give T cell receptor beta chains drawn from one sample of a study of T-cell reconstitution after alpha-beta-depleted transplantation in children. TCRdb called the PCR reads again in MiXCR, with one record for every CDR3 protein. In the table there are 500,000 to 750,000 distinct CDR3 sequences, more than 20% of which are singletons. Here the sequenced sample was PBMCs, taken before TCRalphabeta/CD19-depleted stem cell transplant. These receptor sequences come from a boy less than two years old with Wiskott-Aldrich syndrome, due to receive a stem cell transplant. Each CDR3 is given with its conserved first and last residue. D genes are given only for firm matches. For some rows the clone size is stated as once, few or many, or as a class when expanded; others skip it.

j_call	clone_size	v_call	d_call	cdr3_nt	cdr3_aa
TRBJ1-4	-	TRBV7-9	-	TGTGCCAGCAGTCCGGTAGACACTAATGAAAAACTGTTTTTT	CASSPVDTNEKLFF
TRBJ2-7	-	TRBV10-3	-	TGTGCCATCTGTCCTCGTCCCCTCTACGAGCAGTACTTC	CAICPRPLYEQYF
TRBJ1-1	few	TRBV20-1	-	TGCAGTGCTAGATCTTTCGGACCGGGGAACACTGAAGCTTTCTTT	CSARSFGPGNTEAFF
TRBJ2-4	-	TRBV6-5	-	TGTGCCAGCAGTTTGGGCGGGAAGCAGTACTTC	CASSLGGKQYF
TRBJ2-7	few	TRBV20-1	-	TGCAGTGCTAGAGATAAGGGTAGGGGCTACGAGCAGTACTTC	CSARDKGRGYEQYF
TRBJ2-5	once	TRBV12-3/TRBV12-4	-	TGTGCCAGCAGTCCCACCACGTCGGGGTTGGAGACCCAGTACTTC	CASSPTTSGLETQYF
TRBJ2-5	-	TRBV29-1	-	TGCAGCGTGTGGGTTAAAGAGACCCAGTACTTC	CSVWVKETQYF
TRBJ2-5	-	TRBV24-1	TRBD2	TGTGCCACCAGTGATCCGACTAGCGGGCTAAGGGAGACCCAGTACTTC	CATSDPTSGLRETQYF
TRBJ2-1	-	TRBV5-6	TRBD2	TGTGCCAGCAGCTTGGCCCCGTGGATGGCGGGAGTGCAACAGTTCTCCTACAATGAGCAGTTCTTC	CASSLAPWMAGVQQFSYNEQFF
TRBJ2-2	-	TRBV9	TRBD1	TGTGCCAGCGGCCCCCGGACAGGGACGGGCCCGGGGCCCGGGGAGCTGTTTTTT	CASGPRTGTGPGPGELFF
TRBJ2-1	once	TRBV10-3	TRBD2	TGTGCCATCAGTGAGCCGGGACTACCGCCCTACAATGAGCAGTTCTTC	CAISEPGLPPYNEQFF
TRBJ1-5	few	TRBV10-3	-	TGTGCCATCAGTCGACAGGATAATCAGCCCCAGCATTTT	CAISRQDNQPQHF
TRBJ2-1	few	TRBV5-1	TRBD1	TGCGCCAGCAGCTCGAATCCCAGGGGGTCCTACAATGAGCAGTTCTTC	CASSSNPRGSYNEQFF
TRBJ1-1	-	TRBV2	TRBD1	TGTGCCAGCAGTGGGCGACAGGGCACTACTACGAACACTGAAGCTTTCTTT	CASSGRQGTTTNTEAFF
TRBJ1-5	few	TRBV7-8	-	TGTGCCAGCAGCCCTAACGAGGGACGCTATCAGCCCCAGCATTTT	CASSPNEGRYQPQHF
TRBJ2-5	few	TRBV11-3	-	TGTGCCAGCAGCTTAGGAGACAACTCCTGGGAGACCCAGTACTTC	CASSLGDNSWETQYF
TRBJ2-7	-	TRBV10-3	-	TGTGCCATCACTCGAGGTTCAGGCTACGAGCAGTACTTC	CAITRGSGYEQYF
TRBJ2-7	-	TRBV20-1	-	TGCAGTGCTCGCAGGGAAATCGGGCTCTACGAGCAGTACTTC	CSARREIGLYEQYF
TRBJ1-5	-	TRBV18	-	TGTGCCAGCTCACCCAAGTTGGGGAGCAATCAGCCCCAGCATTTT	CASSPKLGSNQPQHF
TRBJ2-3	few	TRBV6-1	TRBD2	TGTGCCAGCAGTCGACCATCTAGCGGGAGGGCGTATACGCAGTATTTT	CASSRPSSGRAYTQYF
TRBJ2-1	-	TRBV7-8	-	TGTGCCAGCAGCTTAGGCGGGAAGGGTTACAATGAGCAGTTCTTC	CASSLGGKGYNEQFF
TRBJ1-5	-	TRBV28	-	TGTGCCAGCAGGCTGTCGGGAAAGGCGGAGCCCCAGCATTTT	CASRLSGKAEPQHF
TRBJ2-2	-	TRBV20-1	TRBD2	TGCAGTGCTAGAGCTCCTAGCGGGAGAGGAACCGGGGAGCTGTTTTTT	CSARAPSGRGTGELFF
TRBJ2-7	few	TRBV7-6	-	TGTGCCAGCAGCTCAAGACAGGGAGGCGAGCAGTACTTC	CASSSRQGGEQYF
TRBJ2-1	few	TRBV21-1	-	TGTGCCAGCAGCAATCCACAGGGGAAAGTGGACAATGAGCAGTTCTTC	CASSNPQGKVDNEQFF
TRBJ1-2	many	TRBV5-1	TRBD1	TGCGCCAGCAGCTTGGCCGGGACAGGGGCGAACTATGGCTACACCTTC	CASSLAGTGANYGYTF
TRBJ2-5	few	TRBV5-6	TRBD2	TGTGCCAGCAGTCTACTAGCGGGAAGTGAATCCCAGTACTTC	CASSLLAGSESQYF
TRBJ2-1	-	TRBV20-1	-	TGCAGTGCTAGTTCAGGAGTTGCCCCCACTTCCTACAATGAGCAGTTCTTC	CSASSGVAPTSYNEQFF
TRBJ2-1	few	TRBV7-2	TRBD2	TGTGCCAGCAGCCAGGTAGCGGGAAGGTCCTACAATGAGCAGTTCTTC	CASSQVAGRSYNEQFF
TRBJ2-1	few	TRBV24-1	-	TGTGCCACCCGTCCGGAGCATGAGCAGTTCTTC	CATRPEHEQFF
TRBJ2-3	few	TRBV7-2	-	TGTGCCAGCAGCCTGGACTCTTACACAGATACGCAGTATTTT	CASSLDSYTDTQYF
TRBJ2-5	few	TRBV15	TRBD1	TGTGCCACCAGCAGAACGGACAGGGGGGGACAAGAGACCCAGTACTTC	CATSRTDRGGQETQYF
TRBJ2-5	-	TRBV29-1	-	TGCAGCGCGGTACAGAGGCAAGAGACCCAGTACTTC	CSAVQRQETQYF
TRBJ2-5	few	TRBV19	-	TGTGCCAGTAGTATAGGCTTCGGGGGCCGCGAAGAGACCCAGTACTTC	CASSIGFGGREETQYF
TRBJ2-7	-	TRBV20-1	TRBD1	TGCAGTGGGGACAGGGAGGCTCCCTACGAGCAGTACTTC	CSGDREAPYEQYF
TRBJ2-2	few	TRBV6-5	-	TGTGCCAGCAGTTACTCTGAAGGGTTTAACACCGGGGAGCTGTTTTTT	CASSYSEGFNTGELFF
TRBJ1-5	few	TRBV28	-	TGTGCCAGCTCTATAACCCCGGACAGCCAAGATAGCAATCAGCCCCAGCATTTT	CASSITPDSQDSNQPQHF
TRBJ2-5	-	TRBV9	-	TGTGCCAGCAGCGGCCCGGGGGGCCCCACCCAAGAGACCCAGTACTTC	CASSGPGGPTQETQYF
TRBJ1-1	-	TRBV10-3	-	TGTGCCATCAGTGCTTTGCAGGGGAGAGGGACTGAAGCTTTCTTT	CAISALQGRGTEAFF
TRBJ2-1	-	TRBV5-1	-	TGCGCCAGCAGCTTGGCCGGGGACCGCTCCAATGAGCAGTTCTTC	CASSLAGDRSNEQFF
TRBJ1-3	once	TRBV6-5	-	TGTGCCAGCAGTTACTCGAGTCCGTCTGGAAACACCATATATTTT	CASSYSSPSGNTIYF
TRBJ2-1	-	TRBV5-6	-	TGTGCCAGCAGCTTGGTCCCCCAGCACTCCTACAATGAGCAGTTCTTC	CASSLVPQHSYNEQFF
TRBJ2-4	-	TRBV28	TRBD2	TGTGCCAGCAGTTTATTCGGGGAGGGTGCCAAAAACATTCAGTACTTC	CASSLFGEGAKNIQYF
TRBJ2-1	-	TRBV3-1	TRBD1	TGTGCCAGCAGCCGGAAGACAGGGGAGTTATTCAATGAGCAGTTCTTC	CASSRKTGELFNEQFF
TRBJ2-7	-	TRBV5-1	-	TGCGCCAGCAGCTTGGCGGGGGATTGGGAGCAGTACTTC	CASSLAGDWEQYF
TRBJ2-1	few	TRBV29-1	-	TGCAGCGTTGAAGGCCCCCTCGCTAGCGCCTACAATGAGCAGTTCTTC	CSVEGPLASAYNEQFF
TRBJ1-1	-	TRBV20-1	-	TGCAGTGCTAGAGGGGCGAACACTGAAGCTTTCTTT	CSARGANTEAFF
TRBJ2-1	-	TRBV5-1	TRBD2	TGCGCCAGCAGCCCCGGACTAGCGGGAGACGCTCTGGATGAGCAGTTCTTC	CASSPGLAGDALDEQFF
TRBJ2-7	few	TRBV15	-	TGTGCCACCAGTTACCTGCCCCAGCTCGAGCAGTACTTC	CATSYLPQLEQYF
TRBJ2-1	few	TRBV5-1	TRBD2	TGCGCCAGCAGCTTGATTCTAGCGGGAGGTCTATTCGGTGAGCAGTTCTTC	CASSLILAGGLFGEQFF
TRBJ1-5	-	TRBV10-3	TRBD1	TGTGCCATCAGCCAGGGGGGGGCTAGCAATCAGCCCCAGCATTTT	CAISQGGASNQPQHF
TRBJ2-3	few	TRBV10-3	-	TGTGCCATCAGGGAGGTGCTGACAGATACGCAGTATTTT	CAIREVLTDTQYF
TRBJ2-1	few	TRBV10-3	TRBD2	TGTGCCATGAAACCGGGACTAGCGGGCAATGAGCAGTTCTTC	CAMKPGLAGNEQFF